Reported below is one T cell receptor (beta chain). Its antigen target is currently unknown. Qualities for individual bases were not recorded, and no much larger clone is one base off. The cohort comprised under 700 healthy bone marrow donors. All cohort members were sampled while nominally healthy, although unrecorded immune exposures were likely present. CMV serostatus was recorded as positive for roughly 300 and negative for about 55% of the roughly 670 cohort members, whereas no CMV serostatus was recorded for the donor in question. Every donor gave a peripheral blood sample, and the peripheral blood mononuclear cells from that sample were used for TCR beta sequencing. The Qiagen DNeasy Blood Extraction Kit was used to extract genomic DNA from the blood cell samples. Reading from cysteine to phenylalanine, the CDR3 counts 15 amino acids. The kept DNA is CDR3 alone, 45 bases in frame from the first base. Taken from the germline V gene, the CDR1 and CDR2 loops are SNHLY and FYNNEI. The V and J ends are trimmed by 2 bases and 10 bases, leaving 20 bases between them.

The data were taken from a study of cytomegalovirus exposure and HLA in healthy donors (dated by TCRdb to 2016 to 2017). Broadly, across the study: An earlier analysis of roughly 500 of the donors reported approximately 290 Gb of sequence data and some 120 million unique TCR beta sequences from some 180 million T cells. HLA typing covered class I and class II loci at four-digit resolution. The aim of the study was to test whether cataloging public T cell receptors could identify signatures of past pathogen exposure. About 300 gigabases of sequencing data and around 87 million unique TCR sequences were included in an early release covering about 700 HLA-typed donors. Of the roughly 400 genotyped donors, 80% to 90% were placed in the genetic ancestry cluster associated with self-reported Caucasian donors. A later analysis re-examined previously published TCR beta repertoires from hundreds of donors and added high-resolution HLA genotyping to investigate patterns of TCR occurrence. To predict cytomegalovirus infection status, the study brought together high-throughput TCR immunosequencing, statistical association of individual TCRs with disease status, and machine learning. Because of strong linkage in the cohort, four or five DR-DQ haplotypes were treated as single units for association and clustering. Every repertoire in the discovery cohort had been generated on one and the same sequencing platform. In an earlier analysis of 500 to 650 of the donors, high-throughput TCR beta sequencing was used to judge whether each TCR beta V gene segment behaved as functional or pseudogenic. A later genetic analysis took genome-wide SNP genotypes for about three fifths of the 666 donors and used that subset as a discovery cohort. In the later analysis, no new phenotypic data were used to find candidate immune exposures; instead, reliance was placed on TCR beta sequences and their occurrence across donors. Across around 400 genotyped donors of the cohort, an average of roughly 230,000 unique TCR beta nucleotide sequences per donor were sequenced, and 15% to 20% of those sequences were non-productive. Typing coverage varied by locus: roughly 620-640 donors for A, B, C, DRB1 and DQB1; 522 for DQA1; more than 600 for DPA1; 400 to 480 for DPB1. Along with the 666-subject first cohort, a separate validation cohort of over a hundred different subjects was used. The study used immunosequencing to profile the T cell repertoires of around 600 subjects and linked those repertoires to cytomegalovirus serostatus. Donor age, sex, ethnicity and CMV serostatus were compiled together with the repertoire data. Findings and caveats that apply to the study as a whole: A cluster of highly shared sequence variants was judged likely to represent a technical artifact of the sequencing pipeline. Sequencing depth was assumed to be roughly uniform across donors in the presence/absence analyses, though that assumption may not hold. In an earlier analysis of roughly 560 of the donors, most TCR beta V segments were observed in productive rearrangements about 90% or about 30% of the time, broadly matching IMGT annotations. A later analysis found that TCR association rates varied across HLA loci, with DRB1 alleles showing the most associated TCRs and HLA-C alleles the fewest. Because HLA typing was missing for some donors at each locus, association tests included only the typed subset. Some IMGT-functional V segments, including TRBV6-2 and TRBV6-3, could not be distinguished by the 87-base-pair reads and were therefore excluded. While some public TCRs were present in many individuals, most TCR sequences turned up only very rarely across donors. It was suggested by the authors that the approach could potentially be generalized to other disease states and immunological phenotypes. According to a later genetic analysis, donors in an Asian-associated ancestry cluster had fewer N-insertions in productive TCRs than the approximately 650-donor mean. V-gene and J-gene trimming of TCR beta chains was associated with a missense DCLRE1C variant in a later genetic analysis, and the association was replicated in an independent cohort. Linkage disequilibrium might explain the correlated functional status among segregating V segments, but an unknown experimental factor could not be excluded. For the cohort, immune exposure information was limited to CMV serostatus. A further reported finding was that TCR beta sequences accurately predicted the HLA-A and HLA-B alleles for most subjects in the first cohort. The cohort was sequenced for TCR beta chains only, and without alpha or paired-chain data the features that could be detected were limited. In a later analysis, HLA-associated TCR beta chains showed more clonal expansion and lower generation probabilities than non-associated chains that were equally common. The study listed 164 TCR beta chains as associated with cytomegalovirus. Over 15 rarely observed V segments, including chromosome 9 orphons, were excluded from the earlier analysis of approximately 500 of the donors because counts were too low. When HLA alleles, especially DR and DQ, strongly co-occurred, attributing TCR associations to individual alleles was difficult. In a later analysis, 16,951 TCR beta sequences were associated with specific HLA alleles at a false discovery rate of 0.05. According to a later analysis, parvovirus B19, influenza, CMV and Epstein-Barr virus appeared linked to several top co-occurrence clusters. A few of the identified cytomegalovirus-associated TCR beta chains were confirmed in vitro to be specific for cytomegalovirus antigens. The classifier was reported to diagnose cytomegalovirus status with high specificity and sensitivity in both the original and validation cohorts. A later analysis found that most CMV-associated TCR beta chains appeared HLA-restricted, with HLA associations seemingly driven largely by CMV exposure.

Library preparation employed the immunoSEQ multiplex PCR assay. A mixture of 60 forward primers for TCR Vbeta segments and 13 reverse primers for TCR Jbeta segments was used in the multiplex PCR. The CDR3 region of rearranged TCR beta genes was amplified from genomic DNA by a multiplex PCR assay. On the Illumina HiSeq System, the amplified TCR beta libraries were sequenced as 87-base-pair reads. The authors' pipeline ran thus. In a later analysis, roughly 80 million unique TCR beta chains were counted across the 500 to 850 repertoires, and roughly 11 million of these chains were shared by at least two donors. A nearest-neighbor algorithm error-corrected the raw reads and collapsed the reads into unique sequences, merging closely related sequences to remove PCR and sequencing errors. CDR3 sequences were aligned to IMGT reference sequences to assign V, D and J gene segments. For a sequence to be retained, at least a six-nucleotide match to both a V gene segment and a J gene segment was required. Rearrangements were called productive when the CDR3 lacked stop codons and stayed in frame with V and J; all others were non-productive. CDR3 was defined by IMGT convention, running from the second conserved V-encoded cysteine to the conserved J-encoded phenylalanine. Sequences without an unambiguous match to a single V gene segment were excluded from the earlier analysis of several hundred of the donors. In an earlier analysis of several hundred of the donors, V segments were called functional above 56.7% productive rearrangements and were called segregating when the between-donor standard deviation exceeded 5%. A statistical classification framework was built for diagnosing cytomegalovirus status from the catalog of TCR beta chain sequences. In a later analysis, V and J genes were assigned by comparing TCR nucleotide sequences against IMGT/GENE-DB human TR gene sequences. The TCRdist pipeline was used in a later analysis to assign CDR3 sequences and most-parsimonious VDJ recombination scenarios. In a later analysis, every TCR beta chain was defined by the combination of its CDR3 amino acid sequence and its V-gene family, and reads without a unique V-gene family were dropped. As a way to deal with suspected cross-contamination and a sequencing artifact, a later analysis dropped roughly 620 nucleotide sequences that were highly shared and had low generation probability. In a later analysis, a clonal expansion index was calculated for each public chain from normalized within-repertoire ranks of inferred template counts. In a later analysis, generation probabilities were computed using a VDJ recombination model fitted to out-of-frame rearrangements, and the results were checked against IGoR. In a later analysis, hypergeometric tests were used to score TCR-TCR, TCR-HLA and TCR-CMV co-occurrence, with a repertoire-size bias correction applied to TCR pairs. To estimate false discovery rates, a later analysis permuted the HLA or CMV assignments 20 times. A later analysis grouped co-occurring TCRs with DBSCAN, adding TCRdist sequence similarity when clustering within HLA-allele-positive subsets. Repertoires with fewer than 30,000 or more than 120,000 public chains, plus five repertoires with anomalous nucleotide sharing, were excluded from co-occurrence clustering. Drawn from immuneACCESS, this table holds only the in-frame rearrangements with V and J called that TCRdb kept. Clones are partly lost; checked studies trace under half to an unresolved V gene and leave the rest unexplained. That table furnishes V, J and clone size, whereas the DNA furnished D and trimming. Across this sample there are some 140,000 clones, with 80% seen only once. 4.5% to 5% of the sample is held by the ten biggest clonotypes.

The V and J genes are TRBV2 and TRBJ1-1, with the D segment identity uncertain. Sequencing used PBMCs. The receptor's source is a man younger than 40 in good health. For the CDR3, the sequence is CASSEYGLQSAGAFF. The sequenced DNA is TGTGCCAGCAGTGAATATGGGCTCCAATCCGCCGGAGCTTTCTTT.